The 18 T cell receptor beta chains below come from one sample, sequenced in a study of T cell responses to AZD1222 COVID-19 vaccine (dated by TCRdb to the early 2020s). Per the publication, the time point label means: about 28 days (+/-7) after the second vaccine dose. The method was the immunoSEQ multiplex PCR assay. In TCRdb, the immuneACCESS table is reduced to in-frame sequences with V and J assigned. These tables do not hold every clone; where another copy was compared, an unresolved V gene accounts for under half, and the others remain unexplained. This sample has around 170,000 clones in its table, and about 91% of those were observed once. The ten largest clones represent approximately 10% of the sample. This specimen was peripheral blood, taken 28 days after the second AZD1222 dose. Source of these receptors: an adult who received the AZD1222 COVID-19 vaccine.

This clone was recorded a few times. The chain combines TRBV6-5 with TRBJ2-1; D unresolved. CDR1 is MNHEY and CDR2 is SVGAGI in the germline V gene. V was pared by 7 bases and J by 2 bases, with 15 bases between. The CDR3 loop spans 15 amino acids. The CDR3 DNA reads TGTGCCAGCACCCCGCCGGGCCCTACCTACAATGAGCAGTTCTTC. It codes for CASTPPGPTYNEQFF.

The genes are TRBV11-3 and TRBJ2-2; 7 bases are a match to TRBD1. V lost 5 bases to trimming and J lost 0 bases; unmatched junction nucleotides: 3. The CDR3 length is 15 residues. Germline values: CDR1 SGHNT, CDR2 YENEEA. The CDR3 protein is CASSPGTANTGELFF. CDR3 coding DNA: TGTGCCAGCAGCCCCGGGACAGCGAACACCGGGGAGCTGTTTTTT.

The chain recombines TRBV2 with TRBJ1-2; the match to TRBD1 covers 9 bases. The germline V gene has CDR1 SNHLY and CDR2 FYNNEI. The CDR3 is 13 residues long. After removal of 3 bases from V and 7 bases from J, the junction contained 3 bases not matched to a gene. CDR3 DNA: TGTGCCAGCAGTGACGGACAGGGGTTTGGCTACACCTTC. It encodes CASSDGQGFGYTF.

CDR3 residues: CASSLRLTNNEQFF. Here the CDR3 DNA reads TGTGCCAGCAGCTTAAGGCTAACCAACAATGAGCAGTTCTTC. V is TRBV7-9 and J is TRBJ2-1; no reliable D call. CDR1 and CDR2 (germline): SEHNR, FQNEAQ (reference sequence). The CDR3 is 14 amino acids. Trimming cost V 2 bases and J 5 bases, with 10 bases left between them.

This chain joins TRBV5-1 and TRBJ1-1; D perhaps matches TRBD1 (5 bases). The CDR3 totals 15 residues. The germline V gene has CDR1 SGHRS and CDR2 YFSETQ. V was shortened by 0 bases and J by 0 bases, with 9 bases between the two germline ends. The CDR3 reads CASSLEGALNTEAFF. The CDR3 nucleotides are TGCGCCAGCAGCTTGGAAGGGGCCTTGAACACTGAAGCTTTCTTT.

The J gene is TRBJ2-7, the V gene TRBV6-5; the D is unclear. Germline assignment: CDR1 MNHEY and CDR2 SVGAGI. V lost 7 bases and J 6 bases, leaving 10 bases between the germline ends. The CDR3 sequence is 11 residues long. DNA for the CDR3: TGTGCCAGCACCCAAGGGCCCGAGCAGTACTTC. Its translation: CASTQGPEQYF.

The chain combines TRBV5-4 with TRBJ2-1; 11 nucleotides align to TRBD2. Germline V lookup: CDR1 SGHNT, CDR2 YYREEE (reference sequence). J lost 0 bases, V lost 0 bases, and 5 bases had no gene match. The CDR3 length is 18 residues. In DNA form, the CDR3 reads TGTGCCAGCAGCTTGGGAGGTACTAGCGGGGGCTCCTACAATGAGCAGTTCTTC. This codes for CASSLGGTSGGSYNEQFF.

This chain joins TRBV5-6 and TRBJ2-7; 10 bases line up with TRBD2. CDR3 length: 15 amino acids. After removal of 5 bases from V and 3 bases from J, the junction contained 8 bases not matched to a gene. Per the germline V gene, CDR1 is SGHDT and CDR2 is YYEEEE. In nucleotides, the CDR3 is TGTGCCAGCAGTTATGGGGGACTAGCGAACTACGAGCAGTACTTC. It translates to CASSYGGLANYEQYF.

The V call is TRBV12-3 or TRBV12-4, the J call TRBJ1-2; no definite D call. The CDR3 has 13 residues. The ends were cut back, 3 bases at V and 7 bases at J, with 12 bases in the middle. The CDR3: CASSFAGIAGYTF. The CDR3, as DNA: TGTGCCAGCAGTTTCGCGGGGATTGCTGGCTACACCTTC.

The chain joins TRBV5-1 to TRBJ2-1, with D possibly TRBD2 on 6 matching bases. In germline, CDR1 is SGHRS, CDR2 YFSETQ. The CDR3 has 15 amino acids. Trimming cost V 0 bases and J 4 bases, with 11 bases left between them. The CDR3 nucleotides read TGCGCCAGCAGCTTGGCGGGGACTGGATACAATGAGCAGTTCTTC. Translation gives CASSLAGTGYNEQFF.

This chain connects TRBV5-1 to TRBJ1-2; weak D call: TRBD1 (6 bases). Trimming cost V 0 bases and J 5 bases, with 17 bases left between them. CDR1 and CDR2 from the germline V gene are SGHRS and YFSETQ. The CDR3 runs to 16 residues. The CDR3 here is CASSLDMQGSSYGYTF. CDR3 bases: TGCGCCAGCAGCTTGGATATGCAGGGGTCCTCGTATGGCTACACCTTC.

A single count supports this clone. This sequence joins TRBV12-5 and TRBJ1-1, with D unclear. CDR3 length: 12 amino acids. Germline V gene sequence: CDR1 LGHNT, CDR2 FRNRAP. The germline V and J ends were trimmed by 6 bases and 3 bases, with 8 bases remaining between them. As DNA, the CDR3 is TGTGCTAGTGGCCGTGGCGACACTGAAGCTTTCTTT. Protein product: CASGRGDTEAFF. The full variable domain, in which reference TRBV12-5 and TRBJ1-1 provide the parts outside the CDR3, is DARVTQTPRHKVTEMGQEVTMRCQPILGHNTVFWYRQTMMQGLELLAYFRNRAPLDDSGMPKDRFSAEMPDATLATLKIQPSEPRDSAVYFCASGRGDTEAFFGQGTRLTVV.

V is TRBV18 and J is TRBJ2-5; D is possibly TRBD1 or TRBD2 (5 bases each). Trimming left V 6 bases short and J 5 bases short, with 16 bases between. Germline V lookup: CDR1 KGHSH, CDR2 LQKENI. The CDR3 contains 14 residues. The CDR3 region is CASSPPGPVETQYF. The CDR3 DNA follows: TGTGCCAGCTCGCCGCCGGGGCCGGTGGAGACCCAGTACTTC.

This clone was counted a few times. This chain connects TRBV5-1 to TRBJ1-2; D is possibly TRBD1 (6 bases). This CDR3 contains 14 residues. V lost 4 bases and J lost 5, with 15 bases in between. Germline V CDR1 and CDR2: SGHRS, YFSETQ. Written as DNA, the CDR3 is TGCGCCAGCAGCCCAGCGGGGGCAGGGTATGGCTACACCTTC. Protein product: CASSPAGAGYGYTF.

The chain uses TRBV6-1 and TRBJ2-3; D is ambiguous. CDR1 and CDR2 from the germline V gene are MNHNS and SASEGT. The V end was cut by 3 bases, the J end by 2 bases, with 12 bases between. This CDR3 is built from 15 residues. The CDR3 here is CASSDGRPNTDTQYF. The CDR3 DNA reads TGTGCCAGCAGTGATGGCCGCCCGAACACAGATACGCAGTATTTT.

The rearrangement links TRBV25-1 to TRBJ2-1; 11 bases agree with TRBD1. The CDR3 sequence is 16 residues long. Per germline, CDR1 MGHDK and CDR2 SYGVNS. Losses at the gene ends were 4 bases for V and 8 bases for J; bases not matched to a gene: 10. The CDR3 spells CASSGALGQGAYEQFF. CDR3 in DNA: TGTGCCAGCAGTGGGGCCCTCGGACAGGGGGCCTATGAGCAGTTCTTC.

For this clone: One junction end disagrees with the germline gene, perhaps due to a read error. The chain recombines TRBV7-7 with TRBJ2-5, with 8 positions matching TRBD1. Germline V gene lookup returns CDR1 SSHAT and CDR2 FNYEAQ (reference sequence). The CDR3 is made up of 14 amino acids. CDR3 nucleotide sequence: TGTGCTAGCAGCTTAGACAGGGGCCAACAGACCCAGTACTTC. Its protein product is CASSLDRGQQTQYF.

The gene calls are TRBV9 and TRBJ1-6; no clear D. CDR1 and CDR2 from the germline V gene are SGDLS and YYNGEE. CDR3 length: 15 amino acids. V was trimmed by 3 bases and J by 2 bases, leaving 9 bases between them. The CDR3 DNA is TGTGCCAGCAGCGAAGGGATTCCCTATAATTCACCCCTCCACTTT. As protein: CASSEGIPYNSPLHF.